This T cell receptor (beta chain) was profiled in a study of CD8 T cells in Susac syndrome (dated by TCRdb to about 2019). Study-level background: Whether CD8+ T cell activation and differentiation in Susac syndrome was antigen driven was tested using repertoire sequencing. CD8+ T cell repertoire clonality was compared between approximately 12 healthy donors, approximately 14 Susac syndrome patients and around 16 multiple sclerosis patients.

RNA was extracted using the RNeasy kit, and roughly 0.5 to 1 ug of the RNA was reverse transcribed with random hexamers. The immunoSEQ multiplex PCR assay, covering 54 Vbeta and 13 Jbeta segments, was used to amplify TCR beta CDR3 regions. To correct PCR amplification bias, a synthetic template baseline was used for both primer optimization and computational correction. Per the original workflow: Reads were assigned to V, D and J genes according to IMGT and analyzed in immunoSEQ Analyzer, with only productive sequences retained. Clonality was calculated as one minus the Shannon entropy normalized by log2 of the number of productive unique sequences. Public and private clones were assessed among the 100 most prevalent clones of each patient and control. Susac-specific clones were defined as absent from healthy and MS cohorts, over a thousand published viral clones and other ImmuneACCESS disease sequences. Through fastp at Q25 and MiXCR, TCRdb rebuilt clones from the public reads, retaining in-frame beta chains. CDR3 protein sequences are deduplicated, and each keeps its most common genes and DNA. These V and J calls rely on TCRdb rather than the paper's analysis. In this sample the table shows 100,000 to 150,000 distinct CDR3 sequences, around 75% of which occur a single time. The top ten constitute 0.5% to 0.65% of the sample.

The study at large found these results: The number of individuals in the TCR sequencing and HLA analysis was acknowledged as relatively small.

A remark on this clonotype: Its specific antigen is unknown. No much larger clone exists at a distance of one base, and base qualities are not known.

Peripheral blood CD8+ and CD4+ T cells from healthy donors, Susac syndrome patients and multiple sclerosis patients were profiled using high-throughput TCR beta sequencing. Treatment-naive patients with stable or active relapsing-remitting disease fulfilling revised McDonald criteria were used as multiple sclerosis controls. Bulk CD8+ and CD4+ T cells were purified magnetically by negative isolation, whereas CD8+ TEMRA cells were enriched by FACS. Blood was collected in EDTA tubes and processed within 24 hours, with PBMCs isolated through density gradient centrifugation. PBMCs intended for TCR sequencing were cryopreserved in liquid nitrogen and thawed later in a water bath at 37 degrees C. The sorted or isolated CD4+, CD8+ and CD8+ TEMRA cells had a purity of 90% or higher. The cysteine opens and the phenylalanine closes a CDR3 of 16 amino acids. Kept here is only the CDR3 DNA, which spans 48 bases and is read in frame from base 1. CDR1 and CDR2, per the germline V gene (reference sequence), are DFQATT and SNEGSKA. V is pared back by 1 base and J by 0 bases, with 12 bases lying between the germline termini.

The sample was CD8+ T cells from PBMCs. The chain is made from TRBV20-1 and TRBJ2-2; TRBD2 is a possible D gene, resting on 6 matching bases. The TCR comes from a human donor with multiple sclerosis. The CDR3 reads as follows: CSARAPQRANTGELFF. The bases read TGCAGTGCTAGAGCCCCCCAGCGGGCGAACACCGGGGAGCTGTTTTTT.